This T cell receptor beta chain was found in a study of blood T cell repertoires in COVID-19. On the study more broadly: The United States, Italy and Spain supplied acute and convalescent COVID-19 samples. T cells, B-cell-depleted T cells, or PBMCs supplied cDNA or gDNA.

Comment on this clone: Other DNA sequences in this specimen translate into the identical CDR3.

Authors' methods: Quantification of nucleated cells was approximated via reference gene primer amplification. Profiled with immunoSEQ multiplex PCR; TCRdb holds only in-frame clones, not every one. That table gives V, J and clone size, and the DNA gave D and trimming. The sample lists around 120,000 clones; about nine tenths were seen once. Trimming removed 6 bases from V and 2 bases from J; junction bases left unmatched: 5. The germline V gene encodes CDR1 SNHLY and CDR2 FYNNEI. This CDR3 region has 15 residues. Sequenced material: peripheral blood. The sequence was collected from a woman aged 70 to 79 with acute or convalescent COVID-19. J is TRBJ1-5 and V is TRBV2; 9 bases are a match to TRBD1. CDR3 nucleotide sequence: TGTGCCAGCAGGGAACAGGGGGCCGGCAATCAGCCCCAGCATTTT. Translating gives CASREQGAGNQPQHF.